This T cell receptor (beta chain) was observed in a study of T cell repertoires in cytomegalovirus infection (dated by TCRdb to the late 2010s). Regarding the research as a whole: Peptide stimulations targeted recently identified HLA-C-restricted CMV epitopes, whose presentation resists viral immunomodulation, together with well-studied HLA-B-restricted epitopes. Because public TCR beta signatures pointed to carriage of CMV infection together with the matching HLA type, the HLA type of each donor mattered for the analysis.

The CDR1 and CDR2 encoded by the germline V gene are MNHGY and SAAAGT. The CDR3 sequence holds 17 residues, the cysteine and phenylalanine included. Kept here is only the CDR3 DNA, which spans 51 bases and is read in frame from base 1. Sequencing used an Illumina HiSeq 1500. TCRdb handled the public reads itself, with Q25 trimming in fastp and clone calling in MiXCR, and kept productive beta chains. Rows are unified per CDR3 protein, each entry keeping the most common DNA and genes. The sample table shows hundreds of thousands of distinct CDR3 sequences, and 30% to 35% are seen once. Clones ranked in the top ten supply approximately 13% of the sample. In the case of this clonotype: What antigen it recognizes has not been identified. The junction differs from germline at one of its ends, possibly a read error.

Sample treatment or condition, as interpreted from the label and publication: in vitro stimulation with specific CMV peptide epitopes to enrich CMV-specific T cells. The paper as a whole reports these results and caveats: The ex vivo response was dominated by HLA-C-restricted CMV-specific TCR beta clonotypes, which also provided the single most frequent clonotype in two of eight donors. Carriers of CMV infection plus the relevant HLA type were discriminated by the cumulative frequency of public TCR beta family members in the study cohort and in an independent approximately 360-donor cohort.

This chain joins TRBV6-8 to TRBJ2-5; 7 middle bases align to TRBD2. The receptor's source is a human donor in good health (CMV status not recorded). Some clones in this sample may be carry-over from other donors' samples. Specimen: cultured CD8+ T cells from PBMCs, collected from culture after CMV antigen stimulation. The CDR3 corresponds to CASSYLGPVGGEENQYF. At the DNA level, the sequence is TGTGCCAGCAGTTACCTCGGCCCTGTGGGAGGGGAAGAGAACCAGTACTTC.